This is a list of T cell receptor beta chains from one sample in a study of regulatory T cells in long-lasting Graves disease. MiXCR was run by TCRdb on the multiplex PCR reads, yielding one entry per CDR3 protein. The data show fewer than 600,000 distinct CDR3 sequences, around a fifth seen once. The input for sequencing was peripheral blood mononuclear cells (PBMCs), taken when the disease was refractory, from a patient treated with antithyroid drugs. These receptors were taken from a female donor with Graves disease. Each CDR3 is given with its conserved first and last residue. Each record gives: V gene, J gene, clone size, CDR3 length, CDR3 protein. Only some rows state a clone size, as once, few, many or a class for expanded clones.

TRBV30	TRBJ2-5	NA	15	CAWSPPLLWLETQYF
TRBV28	TRBJ2-3	NA	13	CASSSQGLDTQYF
TRBV5-1	TRBJ1-4	NA	14	CASSLSTRGEKLFF
TRBV11-2	TRBJ2-7	few	15	CASSLELAGGREQYF
TRBV24-1	TRBJ2-3	NA	14	CATRDRGLTDTQYF
TRBV20-1	TRBJ1-6	many	13	CSARGLRDSPLHF
TRBV28	TRBJ1-2	many	13	CASTPIPRGGYTF
TRBV6-1	TRBJ1-5	many	14	CASSDQGGHQPQHF
TRBV29-1	TRBJ1-5	NA	18	CSVDLVRGIVFGNQPQHF
TRBV28	TRBJ1-1	NA	14	CASSSPGGFTEAFF
TRBV28	TRBJ1-1	many	15	CASSFTGQGVTEAFF
TRBV6-5	TRBJ1-1	many	15	CASSYSANLGLAAFF
TRBV28	TRBJ2-7	many	16	CASSLWGRGRTYEQYF
TRBV7-9	TRBJ1-2	NA	14	CASSLDYGILDYTF
TRBV13	TRBJ1-2	many	13	CASSFHGVQGYTF
TRBV6-5	TRBJ2-7	few	13	CASSYELWYEQYF
TRBV9	TRBJ1-1	NA	15	CASSVGSTGNTEAFF
TRBV12-3/TRBV12-4	TRBJ2-2	few	13	CATHRGHFGELFF
TRBV30	TRBJ2-7	NA	13	CAWRSRGSYEQYF
TRBV7-2	TRBJ2-5	many	15	CASSLAGGQTETQYF
TRBV10-1	TRBJ1-5	many	13	CAEDRGFNQPQHF
TRBV28	TRBJ2-5	many	14	CATILGLAGSAQYF
TRBV6-9	TRBJ1-1	many	15	CASSYSRNYGTEAFF
TRBV30	TRBJ1-1	many	12	CAWSNVNTEAFF
TRBV4-1	NA	few	16	CASSQQTGQSYDEQYF
TRBV28	TRBJ1-1	many	17	CASSHRTGSSVSAEAFF